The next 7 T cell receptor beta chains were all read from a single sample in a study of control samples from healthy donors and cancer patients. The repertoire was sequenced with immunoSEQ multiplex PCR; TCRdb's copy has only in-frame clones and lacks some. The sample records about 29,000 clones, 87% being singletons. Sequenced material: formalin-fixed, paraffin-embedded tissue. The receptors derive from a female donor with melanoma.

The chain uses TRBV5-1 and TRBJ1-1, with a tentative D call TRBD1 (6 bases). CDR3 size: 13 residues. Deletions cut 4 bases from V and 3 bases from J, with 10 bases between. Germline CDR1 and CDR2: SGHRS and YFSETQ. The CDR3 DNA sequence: TGCGCCAGCAGCAAGGACAGTGACACTGAAGCTTTCTTT. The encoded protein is CASSKDSDTEAFF. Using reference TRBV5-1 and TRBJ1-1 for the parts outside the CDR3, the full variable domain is KAGVTQTPRYLIKTRGQQVTLSCSPISGHRSVSWYQQTPGQGLQFLFEYFSETQRNKGNFPGRFSGRQFSNSRSEMNVSTLELGDSALYLCASSKDSDTEAFFGQGTRLTVV.

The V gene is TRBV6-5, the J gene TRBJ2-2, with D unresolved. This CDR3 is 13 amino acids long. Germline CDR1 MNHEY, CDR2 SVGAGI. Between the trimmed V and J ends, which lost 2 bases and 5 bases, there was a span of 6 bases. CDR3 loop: CASSYPWTGELFF. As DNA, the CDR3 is TGTGCCAGCAGTTACCCTTGGACCGGGGAGCTGTTTTTT.

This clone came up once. Here the CDR3 reads CASSESQGFSYEQYF. In DNA, the CDR3 is TGCGCCAGCAGTGAGTCGCAGGGATTCTCCTACGAGCAGTACTTC. V gene TRBV10-1 combines with J gene TRBJ2-7, with D possibly matching TRBD1 (5 bases). The germline V gene encodes CDR1 WNHNN and CDR2 SYGVQD (reference sequence). There are 15 residues in the CDR3. Trimming took 0 bases from V and 0 from J, leaving 9 bases between them.

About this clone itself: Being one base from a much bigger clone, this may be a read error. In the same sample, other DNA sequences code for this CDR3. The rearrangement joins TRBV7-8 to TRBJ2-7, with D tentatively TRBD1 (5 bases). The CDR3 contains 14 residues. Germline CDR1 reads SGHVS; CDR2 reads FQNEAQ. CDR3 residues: CASSPPDSLYEQYF. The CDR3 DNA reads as TGTGCTAGCAGCCCTCCAGACAGCCTCTACGAGCAGTACTTC.

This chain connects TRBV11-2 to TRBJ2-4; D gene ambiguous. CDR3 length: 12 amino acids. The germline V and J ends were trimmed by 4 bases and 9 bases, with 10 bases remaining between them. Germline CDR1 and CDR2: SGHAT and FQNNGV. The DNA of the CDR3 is TGTGCCAGCAGCTACAACAACGTCATTCAGTACTTC. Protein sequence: CASSYNNVIQYF. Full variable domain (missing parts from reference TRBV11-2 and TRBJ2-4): EAGVAQSPRYKIIEKRQSVAFWCNPISGHATLYWYQQILGQGPKLLIQFQNNGVVDDSQLPKDRFSAERLKGVDSTLKIQPAKLEDSAVYLCASSYNNVIQYFGAGTRLSVL.

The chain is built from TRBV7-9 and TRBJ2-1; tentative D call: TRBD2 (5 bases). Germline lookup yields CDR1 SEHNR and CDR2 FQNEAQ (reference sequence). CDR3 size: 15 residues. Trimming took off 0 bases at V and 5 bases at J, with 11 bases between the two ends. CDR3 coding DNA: TGTGCCAGCAGCTTAGCGACTAAAGTAAACAATGAGCAGTTCTTC. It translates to CASSLATKVNNEQFF.

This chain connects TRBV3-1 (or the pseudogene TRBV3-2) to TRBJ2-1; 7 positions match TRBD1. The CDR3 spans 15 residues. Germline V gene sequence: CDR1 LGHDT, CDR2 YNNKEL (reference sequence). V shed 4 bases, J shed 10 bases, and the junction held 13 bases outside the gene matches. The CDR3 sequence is CASSPLGGQEGEQFF. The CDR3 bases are TGTGCCAGCAGCCCCTTAGGGGGCCAAGAGGGCGAGCAGTTCTTC.